These T cell receptor beta chains were read from a single sample in a study of shared clonotypes between healthy human individuals. The method was immunoSEQ multiplex PCR; TCRdb's version includes in-frame clones alone and lacks a portion of them. The sample contains roughly 2,000,000 clones, around 93% of which appear only once. The sample consisted of naive CD8+ T cells from PBMCs. Receptors were obtained from a man aged 18 to 35 in good health. Some clones in this sample may be carry-over from other donors' samples. Both conserved end residues are part of each CDR3. D genes are given only for firm matches. The size field is filled for only some rows; it gives once, few, many or a size class.

TRBJ1-1	14	-	-	TRBV9	CASRPVGAGPEAFF	TGTGCCAGCAGGCCAGTCGGGGCTGGGCCTGAAGCTTTCTTT
TRBJ1-4	14	-	-	TRBV27	CASSETVINEKLFF	TGTGCCAGCAGCGAGACAGTTATTAATGAAAAACTGTTTTTT
TRBJ2-2	17	TRBD1	-	TRBV14	CASSQGVQGANTGELFF	TGTGCCAGCAGCCAAGGTGTGCAGGGGGCGAACACCGGGGAGCTGTTTTTT
TRBJ2-5	16	-	-	TRBV7-8	CASRIDKGGQRETQYF	TGTGCCAGCAGAATCGATAAGGGCGGCCAGCGGGAGACCCAGTACTTC
TRBJ2-3	15	-	once	TRBV19	CASSSRDSLTDTQYF	TGTGCCAGTAGTAGTAGGGACTCTCTCACAGATACGCAGTATTTT
TRBJ2-1	16	-	-	TRBV15	CATSRDPGSAYNEQFF	TGTGCCACCAGCAGAGATCCCGGGAGTGCCTACAATGAGCAGTTCTTC
TRBJ2-1	13	-	-	TRBV9	CASSGDLYNEQFF	TGTGCCAGCAGCGGCGACTTATACAATGAGCAGTTCTTC
TRBJ1-1	14	-	-	TRBV7-9	CASTPRPGSTEAFF	TGTGCCAGCACCCCGCGTCCTGGGAGCACTGAAGCTTTCTTT
TRBJ2-7	14	-	-	TRBV29-1	CSVGSRDAIYEQYF	TGCAGCGTTGGGTCGAGGGATGCGATCTACGAGCAGTACTTC
TRBJ2-2	14	-	once	TRBV19	CASIPDRDTGELFF	TGTGCCAGTATCCCGGACCGAGACACCGGGGAGCTGTTTTTT
TRBJ2-5	15	-	-	TRBV11-2	CASSLGSALKETQYF	TGTGCCAGCAGCTTAGGGTCGGCGCTCAAAGAGACCCAGTACTTC
TRBJ1-2	13	-	-	TRBV4-1	CASSQVPGYGYTF	TGCGCCAGCAGCCAAGTCCCAGGCTATGGCTACACCTTC
TRBJ2-3	13	TRBD2	-	TRBV10-1	CASSDNSGGTQYF	TGCGCCAGCAGTGACAATAGCGGGGGTACGCAGTATTTT
TRBJ2-7	14	-	-	TRBV6-6	CASSHRDTLYEQYF	TGTGCCAGCAGTCACCGGGACACTCTTTACGAGCAGTACTTC
TRBJ1-2	14	-	-	TRBV27	CASSSDGANYGYTF	TGTGCCAGCAGTTCGGACGGAGCTAACTATGGCTACACCTTC
TRBJ1-5	15	-	-	TRBV28	CASSLKGAFNQPQHF	TGTGCCAGCAGCCTCAAGGGTGCATTCAATCAGCCCCAGCATTTT
TRBJ1-2	14	TRBD1	-	TRBV27	CASSLGQGNYGYTF	TGTGCCAGCAGTCTGGGACAGGGGAACTATGGCTACACCTTC
TRBJ1-1	15	-	-	TRBV30	CAWSEGLGVNTEAFF	TGTGCCTGGAGTGAAGGCTTGGGGGTGAACACTGAAGCTTTCTTT
TRBJ2-2	17	-	-	TRBV6-1	CASSEVTRGVTSGELFF	TGTGCCAGCAGTGAAGTTACACGAGGGGTAACTAGCGGGGAGCTGTTTTTT
TRBJ1-2	13	-	-	TRBV4-3	CASSQGQGYGYTF	TGCGCCAGCAGCCAAGGGCAGGGCTATGGCTACACCTTC
TRBJ2-7	14	TRBD1	-	TRBV6-5	CASSTRQGAYEQYF	TGTGCCAGCAGTACCAGACAGGGCGCCTACGAGCAGTACTTC
TRBJ2-3	15	TRBD2	-	TRBV6-5	CASSYLAERADTQYF	TGTGCCAGCAGTTACCTAGCGGAGAGGGCAGATACGCAGTATTTT
TRBJ2-3	16	-	-	TRBV19	CASSMLGAGSTDTQYF	TGTGCCAGTAGTATGCTGGGAGCAGGGAGCACAGATACGCAGTATTTT
TRBJ2-7	16	TRBD2	-	TRBV7-9	CASSRVPGLAGNEQYF	TGTGCCAGCAGTCGGGTTCCGGGACTAGCGGGTAACGAGCAGTACTTC
TRBJ2-7	14	TRBD2	once	TRBV27	CASSSSGRAHEQYF	TGTGCCAGCAGTTCTAGCGGGAGAGCCCACGAGCAGTACTTC
TRBJ2-7	14	TRBD1	-	TRBV7-9	CASSPGTAPYEQYF	TGTGCCAGCAGCCCGGGGACAGCACCCTACGAGCAGTACTTC
TRBJ2-2	16	-	-	TRBV7-9	CASSAGTVANTGELFF	TGTGCCAGCAGCGCCGGGACGGTCGCGAACACCGGGGAGCTGTTTTTT
TRBJ1-5	18	TRBD1	-	TRBV4-2	CASSHGPRDRVSDQPQHF	TGTGCCAGCAGCCATGGGCCTCGGGACAGGGTCTCGGATCAGCCCCAGCATTTT
TRBJ2-1	12	-	-	TRBV29-1	CSADRLNNEQFF	TGCAGCGCGGACAGATTGAACAATGAGCAGTTCTTC
TRBJ2-7	14	-	-	TRBV4-1	CASSQDGRRYEQYF	TGCGCCAGCAGCCAAGATGGCAGGAGGTACGAGCAGTACTTC
TRBJ2-3	17	-	once	TRBV4-2	CASSQDIGSVAGDTQYF	TGTGCCAGCAGCCAAGATATCGGGTCCGTGGCGGGAGATACGCAGTATTTT
TRBJ2-5	15	-	-	TRBV7-9	CASSFRRGQQETQYF	TGTGCCAGCAGCTTCCGGAGGGGCCAACAAGAGACCCAGTACTTC
TRBJ2-7	14	-	-	TRBV7-2	CASSSLHQNYEQYF	TGTGCCAGCAGCTCCCTACATCAGAACTACGAGCAGTACTTC
TRBJ2-7	13	-	-	TRBV30	CAWSGPNSYEQYF	TGTGCCTGGAGCGGACCGAACTCCTACGAGCAGTACTTC
TRBJ1-2	15	-	-	TRBV19	CASRLRDGSNYGYTF	TGTGCCAGTAGACTCCGGGACGGATCTAACTATGGCTACACCTTC
TRBJ2-7	15	TRBD1	-	TRBV7-2	CASSLATGGTYEQYF	TGTGCCAGCAGCTTAGCGACAGGGGGTACCTACGAGCAGTACTTC
TRBJ2-7	13	-	-	TRBV14	CASSHPGVVEQYF	TGTGCCAGCAGCCACCCGGGGGTGGTCGAGCAGTACTTC
TRBJ2-7	14	TRBD2	-	TRBV6-1	CASSEGLALYEQYF	TGTGCCAGCAGTGAGGGACTAGCCCTTTACGAGCAGTACTTC
TRBJ1-5	18	TRBD1	-	TRBV16	CASSPYRTGDRLNQPQHF	TGTGCCAGCAGCCCCTACCGGACAGGTGACCGCCTTAATCAGCCCCAGCATTTT
TRBJ2-7	15	TRBD1	-	TRBV6-5	CASSYSGTGSYEQYF	TGTGCCAGCAGTTACTCGGGGACAGGATCCTACGAGCAGTACTTC
TRBJ1-1	16	-	-	TRBV19	CASSYAGPAGNTEAFF	TGTGCCAGTAGTTACGCAGGGCCCGCTGGGAACACTGAAGCTTTCTTT
TRBJ2-7	14	TRBD1	-	TRBV9	CASSTAGQGYEQYF	TGTGCCAGCAGCACCGCGGGACAGGGCTACGAGCAGTACTTC
TRBJ2-5	13	TRBD1	once	TRBV9	CASSGRDSRPQYF	TGTGCCAGCAGCGGACGGGACAGCCGTCCCCAGTACTTC
TRBJ2-3	18	TRBD2	-	TRBV27	CASSAAGTSAYGSDTQYF	TGTGCCAGCAGTGCCGCCGGGACTAGCGCATACGGGTCGGATACGCAGTATTTT
TRBJ2-7	18	-	-	TRBV7-6	CASSLGGRKGPYSYEQYF	TGTGCCAGCAGCTTAGGCGGCCGGAAGGGGCCTTACTCCTACGAGCAGTACTTC
TRBJ2-7	14	-	-	TRBV2	CASIIRGLLPEQYF	TGTGCCAGCATTATCAGGGGCCTCCTCCCCGAGCAGTACTTC
TRBJ2-1	14	-	-	TRBV19	CASSILGRVNEQFF	TGTGCCAGTAGTATTTTGGGCAGGGTGAATGAGCAGTTCTTC
TRBJ1-5	18	-	once	TRBV6-1	CASSELRDIGYSNQPQHF	TGTGCCAGCAGTGAACTCCGGGACATCGGCTATAGCAATCAGCCCCAGCATTTT
TRBJ1-4	13	-	once	TRBV23-1	CASSLALNEKLFF	TGCGCCAGCAGTCTTGCGCTTAATGAAAAACTGTTTTTT
TRBJ1-2	15	TRBD1	-	TRBV10-3	CAIPPVRGRNYGYTF	TGTGCCATCCCCCCGGTGAGGGGGCGTAACTATGGCTACACCTTC
TRBJ2-7	15	TRBD2	-	TRBV23-1	CASSLGTKGHYEQYF	TGCGCCAGCAGTCTCGGGACTAAAGGGCACTACGAGCAGTACTTC
TRBJ2-7	14	TRBD1	-	TRBV27	CASRITGTGDEQYF	TGTGCCAGCAGAATTACCGGGACAGGGGACGAGCAGTACTTC
TRBJ2-1	17	TRBD2	-	TRBV16	CASSQFRASGRGNEQFF	TGTGCCAGCAGCCAATTTCGGGCTAGCGGGAGGGGGAATGAGCAGTTCTTC
TRBJ2-2	17	-	-	TRBV27	CASAPVGDIFHSGELFF	TGTGCCAGCGCCCCCGTGGGGGACATCTTTCATTCCGGGGAGCTGTTTTTT
TRBJ1-3	18	-	-	TRBV10-3	CAISALWSGTPAKATIYF	TGTGCCATCAGTGCCCTCTGGTCTGGGACCCCTGCTAAAGCCACCATATATTTT
TRBJ1-4	11	-	-	TRBV11-2	CASSLREKLFF	TGTGCCAGCAGCTTACGTGAAAAACTGTTTTTT
TRBJ1-5	12	-	once	TRBV7-9	CASSLGEPPQHF	TGTGCCAGCAGCTTAGGAGAACCGCCCCAGCATTTT